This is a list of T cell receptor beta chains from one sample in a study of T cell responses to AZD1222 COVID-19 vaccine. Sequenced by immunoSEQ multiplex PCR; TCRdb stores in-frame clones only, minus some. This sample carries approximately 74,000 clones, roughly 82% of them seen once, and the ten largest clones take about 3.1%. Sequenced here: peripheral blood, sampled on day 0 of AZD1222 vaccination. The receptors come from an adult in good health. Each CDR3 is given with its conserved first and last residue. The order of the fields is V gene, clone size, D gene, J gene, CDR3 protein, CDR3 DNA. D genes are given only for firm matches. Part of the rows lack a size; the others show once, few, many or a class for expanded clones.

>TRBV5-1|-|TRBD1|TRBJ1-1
CASSLAIPRKSGTASFGTEAFF
TGCGCCAGCAGCTTGGCCATCCCCCGTAAGAGCGGGACAGCCTCCTTCGGTACTGAAGCTTTCTTT
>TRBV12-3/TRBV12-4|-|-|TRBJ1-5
CASSLNAGQPQHF
TGTGCCAGCAGTTTAAACGCAGGTCAGCCCCAGCATTTT
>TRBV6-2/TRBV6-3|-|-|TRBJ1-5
CASSYTPGGRDSNQPQHF
TGTGCCAGCAGTTACACCCCCGGGGGGCGAGATAGCAATCAGCCCCAGCATTTT
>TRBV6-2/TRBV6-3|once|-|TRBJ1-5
CASSTPRSGFQPQHF
TGTGCCAGCAGTACCCCTAGGTCAGGGTTTCAGCCCCAGCATTTT
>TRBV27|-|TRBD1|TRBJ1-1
CASSSFGQGAMNTEAFF
TGTGCCAGCAGTTCGTTCGGACAGGGGGCGATGAACACTGAAGCTTTCTTT
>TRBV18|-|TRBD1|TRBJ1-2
CASSPPTGDGYGYTF
TGTGCCAGCTCACCACCGACAGGGGATGGCTATGGCTACACCTTC
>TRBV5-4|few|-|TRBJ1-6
CASSLGQAPYNSPLHF
TGTGCCAGCAGCTTGGGGCAGGCACCCTATAATTCACCCCTCCACTTT
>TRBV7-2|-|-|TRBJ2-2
CASSPRNTGELFF
TGTGCCAGCAGCCCACGGAACACCGGGGAGCTGTTTTTT
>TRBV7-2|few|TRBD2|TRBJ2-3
CASSLAGSGSGYF
TGTGCCAGCAGCTTAGCTGGTAGCGGGAGCGGGTATTTT
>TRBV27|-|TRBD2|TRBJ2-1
CASSLALAGGNEQFF
TGTGCCAGCAGTTTAGCCCTAGCGGGAGGGAATGAGCAGTTCTTC
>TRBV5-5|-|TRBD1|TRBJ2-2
CASRQQGPNTGELFF
TGTGCCAGCAGACAACAGGGGCCGAACACCGGGGAGCTGTTTTTT
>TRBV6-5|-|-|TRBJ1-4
CASSRGLNEKLFF
TGTGCCAGCAGCAGGGGTCTTAATGAAAAACTGTTTTTT
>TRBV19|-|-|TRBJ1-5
CASSTRRQYSNQPQHF
TGTGCCAGTAGTACCCGACGACAGTATAGCAATCAGCCCCAGCATTTT
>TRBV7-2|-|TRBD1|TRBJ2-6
CASSSRGRGANVLTF
TGTGCCAGCAGTTCCAGGGGGCGCGGGGCCAACGTCCTGACTTTC
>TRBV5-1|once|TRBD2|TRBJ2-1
CASSAGTSGGLRREQFF
TGCGCCAGCAGCGCCGGGACTAGCGGGGGCCTGAGGCGCGAGCAGTTCTTC
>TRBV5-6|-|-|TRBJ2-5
CASRQTSAEETQYF
TGTGCCAGCAGACAAACCTCGGCCGAAGAGACCCAGTACTTC
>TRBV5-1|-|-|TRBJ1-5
CASSPDSFNNQPQHF
TGCGCCAGCAGCCCGGACAGTTTTAACAATCAGCCCCAGCATTTT
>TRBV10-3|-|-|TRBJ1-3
CAISEPRGPSGNTIYF
TGTGCCATCAGTGAGCCGAGGGGCCCCTCTGGAAACACCATATATTTT
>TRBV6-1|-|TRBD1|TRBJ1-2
CASSVLPGQGGNGYTF
TGTGCCAGCAGTGTCCTCCCGGGACAGGGAGGTAATGGCTACACCTTC
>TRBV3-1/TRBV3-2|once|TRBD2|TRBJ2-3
CASSRQRGAQDTQYF
TGTGCCAGCAGCCGGCAGCGGGGGGCTCAAGATACGCAGTATTTT
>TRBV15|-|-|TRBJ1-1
CATSRGEGGATEAFF
TGTGCCACCAGCCGAGGCGAGGGGGGGGCCACTGAAGCTTTCTTT
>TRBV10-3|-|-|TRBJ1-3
CAISDQRAGLGLNDRSGNTIYF
TGTGCCATCAGTGACCAGCGGGCGGGGTTAGGGCTCAACGATCGATCTGGAAACACCATATATTTT
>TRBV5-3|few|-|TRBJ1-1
CARSPCLEAFF
TGTGCCAGAAGCCCATGCCTAGAAGCTTTCTTT
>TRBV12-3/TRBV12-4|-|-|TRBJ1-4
CASSLYRNEKLFF
TGTGCCAGCAGTTTATATCGTAATGAAAAACTGTTTTTT
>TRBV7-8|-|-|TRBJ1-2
CASSLIVDYGYTF
TGTGCCAGCAGCTTAATCGTTGACTATGGCTACACCTTC
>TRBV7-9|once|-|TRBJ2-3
CASRPQQGRSTDTQYF
TGTGCCAGCAGACCTCAACAGGGACGGAGCACAGATACGCAGTATTTT
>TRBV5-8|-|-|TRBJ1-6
CASSPTHF
TGTGCCAGCAGCCCCACGCACTTT